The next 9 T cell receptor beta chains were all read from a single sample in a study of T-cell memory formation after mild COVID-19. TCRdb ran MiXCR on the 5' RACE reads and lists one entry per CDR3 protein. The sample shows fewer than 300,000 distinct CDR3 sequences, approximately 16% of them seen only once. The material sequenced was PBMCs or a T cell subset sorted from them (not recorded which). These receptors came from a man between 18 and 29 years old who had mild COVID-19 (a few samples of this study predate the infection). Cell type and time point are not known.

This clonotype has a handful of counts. The CDR3 DNA sequence: TGTGCCAGCAGCCAGGGTTTCTCCGAGCAGTACTTC. This translates into CASSQGFSEQYF. This chain connects TRBV27 to TRBJ2-7; perhaps TRBD1 as D (5 bases). The CDR3 length is 12 residues. CDR1 is MNHEY and CDR2 is SMNVEV in the germline V gene (reference sequence). V lost 6 bases and J lost 6, with 12 bases in between.

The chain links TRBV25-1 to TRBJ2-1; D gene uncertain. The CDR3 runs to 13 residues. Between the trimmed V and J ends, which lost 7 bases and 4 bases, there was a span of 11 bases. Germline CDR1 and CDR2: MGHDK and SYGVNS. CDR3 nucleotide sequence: TGTGCCAGCACCCGGGCGCTTTACAATGAGCAGTTCTTC. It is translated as CASTRALYNEQFF.

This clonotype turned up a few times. DNA of the CDR3: TGTGCCAGCAGCCTTGCTAGCGCCCCCGGGGAGCTGTTTTTT. This translates into CASSLASAPGELFF. The genes are TRBV4-2 and TRBJ2-2; D is possibly TRBD2 (6 bases). V gave up 4 bases and J gave up 6 bases, with 12 bases separating them. The CDR3 runs to 14 residues. The V gene's germline CDR1 is LGHNA and CDR2 YNFKEQ.

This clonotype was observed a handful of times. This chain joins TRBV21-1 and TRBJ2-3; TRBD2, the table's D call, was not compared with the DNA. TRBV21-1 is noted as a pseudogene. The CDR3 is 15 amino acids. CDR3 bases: TGTGCCAGCAGCAAACTCCGGGGGAGGGGAGATACGCAGTATTTT. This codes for CASSKLRGRGDTQYF.

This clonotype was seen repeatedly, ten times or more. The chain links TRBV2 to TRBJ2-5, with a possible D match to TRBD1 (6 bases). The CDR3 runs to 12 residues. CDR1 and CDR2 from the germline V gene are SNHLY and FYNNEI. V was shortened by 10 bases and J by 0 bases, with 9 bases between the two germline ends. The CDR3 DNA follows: TGTGCCAACCGGGACAACCAAGAGACCCAGTACTTC. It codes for CANRDNQETQYF.

This chain's CDR3 is CASSEGTLGTEAFF. The CDR3 bases are TGTGCCAGCAGTGAAGGGACACTAGGCACTGAAGCTTTCTTT. The chain couples TRBV2 to TRBJ1-1; TRBD1 is a possible D gene (5 bases). CDR1 and CDR2 (germline): SNHLY, FYNNEI. Trimming stripped 1 base from V and 4 bases from J, with 10 bases between. The CDR3 has 14 amino acids.

The CDR3 sequence: CASSARPVHYEQYF. In nucleotides, the CDR3 is TGTGCCAGTAGTGCTCGCCCGGTGCACTACGAGCAGTACTTC. This sequence joins TRBV19 and TRBJ2-7, with unresolved D. Trimming removed 5 bases from V and 3 bases from J, with 14 bases in between. There are 14 residues in the CDR3. Germline lookup yields CDR1 LNHDA and CDR2 SQIVND (reference sequence).

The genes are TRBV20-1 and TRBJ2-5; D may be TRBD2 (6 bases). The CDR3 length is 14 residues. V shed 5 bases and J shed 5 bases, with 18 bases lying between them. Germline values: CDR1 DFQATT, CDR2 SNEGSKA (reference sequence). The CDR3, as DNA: TGCAGTGCTCCCCTGTGGAGGGGCCGCGAGACCCAGTACTTC. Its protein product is CSAPLWRGRETQYF.

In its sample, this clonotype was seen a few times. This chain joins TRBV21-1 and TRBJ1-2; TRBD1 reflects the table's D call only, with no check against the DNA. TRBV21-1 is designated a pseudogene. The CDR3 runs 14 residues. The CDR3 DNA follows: TGTGCCAGCAGCAGACCGACAGGCAGCTATGGCTACACCTTC. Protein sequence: CASSRPTGSYGYTF.